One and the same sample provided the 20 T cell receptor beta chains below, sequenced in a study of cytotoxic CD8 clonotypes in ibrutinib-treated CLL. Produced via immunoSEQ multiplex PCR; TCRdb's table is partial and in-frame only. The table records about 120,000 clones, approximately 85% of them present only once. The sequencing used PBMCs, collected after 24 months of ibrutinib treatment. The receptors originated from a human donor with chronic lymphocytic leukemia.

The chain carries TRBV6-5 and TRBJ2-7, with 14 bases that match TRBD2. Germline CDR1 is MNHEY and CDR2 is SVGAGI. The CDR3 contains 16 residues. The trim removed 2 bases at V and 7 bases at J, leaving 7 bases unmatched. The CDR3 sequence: CASSYMGTSGSWEQYF. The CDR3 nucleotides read TGTGCCAGCAGTTACATGGGGACTAGCGGGAGTTGGGAGCAGTACTTC.

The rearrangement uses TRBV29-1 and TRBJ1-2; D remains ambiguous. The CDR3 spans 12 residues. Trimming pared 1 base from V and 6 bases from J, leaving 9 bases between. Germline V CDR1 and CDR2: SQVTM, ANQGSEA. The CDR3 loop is CSVEGSGNGYTF. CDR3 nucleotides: TGCAGCGTTGAAGGATCAGGAAATGGCTACACCTTC.

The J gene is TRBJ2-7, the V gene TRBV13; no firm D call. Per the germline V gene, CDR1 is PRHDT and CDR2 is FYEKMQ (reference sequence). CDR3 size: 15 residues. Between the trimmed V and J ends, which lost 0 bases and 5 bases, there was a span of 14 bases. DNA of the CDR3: TGTGCCAGCAGCTTAGGAGGGTCCCCTGCTAACGAGCAGTACTTC. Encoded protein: CASSLGGSPANEQYF.

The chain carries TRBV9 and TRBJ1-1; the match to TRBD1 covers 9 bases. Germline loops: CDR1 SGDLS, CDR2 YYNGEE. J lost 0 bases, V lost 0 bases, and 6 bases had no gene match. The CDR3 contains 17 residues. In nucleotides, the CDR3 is TGTGCCAGCAGCGTAGGAACAGGGGGCTGGATGAACACTGAAGCTTTCTTT. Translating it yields CASSVGTGGWMNTEAFF. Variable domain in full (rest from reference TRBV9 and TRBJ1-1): DSGVTQTPKHLITATGQRVTLRCSPRSGDLSVYWYQQSLDQGLQFLIQYYNGEERAKGNILERFSAQQFPDLHSELNLSSLELGDSALYFCASSVGTGGWMNTEAFFGQGTRLTVV.

For the CDR3, the DNA is TGTGCCAGCAGCGTAGGGGACAGCCACTATGGCTACACCTTC. The encoded protein is CASSVGDSHYGYTF. The V and J genes are TRBV9 and TRBJ1-2, with TRBD1 matching 7 bases. Germline values: CDR1 SGDLS, CDR2 YYNGEE. This CDR3 contains 14 residues. V was clipped by 0 bases and J by 3 bases; unmatched bases: 2. Together with reference TRBV9 and TRBJ1-2, the CDR3 gives the full variable domain: DSGVTQTPKHLITATGQRVTLRCSPRSGDLSVYWYQQSLDQGLQFLIQYYNGEERAKGNILERFSAQQFPDLHSELNLSSLELGDSALYFCASSVGDSHYGYTFGSGTRLTVV.

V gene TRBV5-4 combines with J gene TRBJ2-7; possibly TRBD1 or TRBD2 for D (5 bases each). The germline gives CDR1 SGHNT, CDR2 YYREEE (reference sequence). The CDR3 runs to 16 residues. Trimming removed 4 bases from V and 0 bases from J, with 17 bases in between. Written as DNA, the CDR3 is TGTGCCAGCAGCAAAGGGACGGAAGGGAACTCCTACGAGCAGTACTTC. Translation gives CASSKGTEGNSYEQYF. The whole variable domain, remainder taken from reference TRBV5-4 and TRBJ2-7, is ETGVTQSPTHLIKTRGQQVTLRCSSQSGHNTVSWYQQALGQGPQFIFQYYREEENGRGNFPPRFSGLQFPNYSSELNVNALELDDSALYLCASSKGTEGNSYEQYFGPGTRLTVT.

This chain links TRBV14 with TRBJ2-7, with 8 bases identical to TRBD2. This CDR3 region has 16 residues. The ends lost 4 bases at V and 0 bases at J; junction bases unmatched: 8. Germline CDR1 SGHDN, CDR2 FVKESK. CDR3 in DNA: TGTGCCAGCAGCCCCCCCGTAGCGGGGCTCTCCTACGAGCAGTACTTC. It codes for CASSPPVAGLSYEQYF.

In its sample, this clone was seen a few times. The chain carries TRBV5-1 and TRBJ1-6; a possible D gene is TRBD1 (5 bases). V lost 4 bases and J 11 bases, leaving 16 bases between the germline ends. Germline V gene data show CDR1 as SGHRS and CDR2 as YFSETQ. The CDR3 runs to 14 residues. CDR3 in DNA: TGCGCCAGCAGCCCGGGACCCACTGGTGCACCCCTCCACTTT. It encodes CASSPGPTGAPLHF.

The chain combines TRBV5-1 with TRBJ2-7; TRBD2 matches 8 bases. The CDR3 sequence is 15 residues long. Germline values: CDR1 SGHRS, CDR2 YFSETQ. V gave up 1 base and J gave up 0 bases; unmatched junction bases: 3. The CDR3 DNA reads TGCGCCAGCAGCTTGTTTAGCGGGAACTCCTACGAGCAGTACTTC. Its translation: CASSLFSGNSYEQYF.

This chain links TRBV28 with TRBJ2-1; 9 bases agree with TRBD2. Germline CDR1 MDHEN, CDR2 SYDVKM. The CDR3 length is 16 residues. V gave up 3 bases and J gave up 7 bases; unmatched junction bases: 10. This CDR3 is CASSLPGAGGGNEQFF. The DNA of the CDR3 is TGTGCCAGCAGTTTGCCGGGAGCGGGAGGAGGTAATGAGCAGTTCTTC.

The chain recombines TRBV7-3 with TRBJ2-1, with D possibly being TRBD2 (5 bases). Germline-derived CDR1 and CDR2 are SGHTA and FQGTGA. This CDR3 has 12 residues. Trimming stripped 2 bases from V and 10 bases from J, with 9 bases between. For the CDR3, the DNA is TGTGCCAGCAGCTTACTTGGCGGGGAGCAGTTCTTC. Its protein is CASSLLGGEQFF.

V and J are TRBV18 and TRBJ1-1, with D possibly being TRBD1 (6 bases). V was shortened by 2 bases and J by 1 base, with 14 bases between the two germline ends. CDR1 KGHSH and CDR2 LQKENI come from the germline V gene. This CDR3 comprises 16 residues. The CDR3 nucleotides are TGTGCCAGCTCACCAATCTACGGACAGAAGAACACTGAAGCTTTCTTT. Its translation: CASSPIYGQKNTEAFF.

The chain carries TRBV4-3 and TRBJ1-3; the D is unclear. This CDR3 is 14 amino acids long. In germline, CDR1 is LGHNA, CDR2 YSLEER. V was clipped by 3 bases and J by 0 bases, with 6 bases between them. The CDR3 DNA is TGCGCCAGCAGCCATGGTCGCTCTGGAAACACCATATATTTT. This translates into CASSHGRSGNTIYF.

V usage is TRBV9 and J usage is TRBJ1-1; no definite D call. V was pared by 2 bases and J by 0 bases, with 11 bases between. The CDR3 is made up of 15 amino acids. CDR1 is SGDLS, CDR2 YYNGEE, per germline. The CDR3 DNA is TGTGCCAGCAGCGTTGGACGGTCTATGAACACTGAAGCTTTCTTT. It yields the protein CASSVGRSMNTEAFF.

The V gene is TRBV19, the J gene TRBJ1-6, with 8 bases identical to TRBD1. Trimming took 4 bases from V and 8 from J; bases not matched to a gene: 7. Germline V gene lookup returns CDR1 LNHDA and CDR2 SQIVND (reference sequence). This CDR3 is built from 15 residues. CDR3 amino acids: CASSSRGQTDSPLHF. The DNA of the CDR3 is TGTGCCAGTAGTAGCAGGGGGCAGACGGATTCACCCCTCCACTTT. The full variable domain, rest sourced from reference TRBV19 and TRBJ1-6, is DGGITQSPKYLFRKEGQNVTLSCEQNLNHDAMYWYRQDPGQGLRLIYYSQIVNDFQKGDIAEGYSVSREKKESFPLTVTSAQKNPTAFYLCASSSRGQTDSPLHFGNGTRLTVT.

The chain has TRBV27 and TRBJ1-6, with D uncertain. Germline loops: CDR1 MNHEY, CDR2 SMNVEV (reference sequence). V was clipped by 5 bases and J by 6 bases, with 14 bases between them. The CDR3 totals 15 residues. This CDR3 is CASSPISTGNSPLHF. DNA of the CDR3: TGTGCCAGCAGTCCTATCTCTACCGGTAATTCACCCCTCCACTTT.

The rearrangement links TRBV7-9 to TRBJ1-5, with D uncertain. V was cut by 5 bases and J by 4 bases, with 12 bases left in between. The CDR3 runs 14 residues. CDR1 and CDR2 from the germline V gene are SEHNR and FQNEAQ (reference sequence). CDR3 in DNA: TGTGCCAGCAGCCAAGACGGGAGAAATCAGCCCCAGCATTTT. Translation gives CASSQDGRNQPQHF.

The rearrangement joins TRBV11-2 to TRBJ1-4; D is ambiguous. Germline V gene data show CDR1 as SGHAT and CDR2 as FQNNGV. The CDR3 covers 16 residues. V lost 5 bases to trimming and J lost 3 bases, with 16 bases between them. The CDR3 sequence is CASSLSWVSANEKLFF. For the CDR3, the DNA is TGTGCCAGCAGCCTATCTTGGGTATCGGCTAATGAAAAACTGTTTTTT.

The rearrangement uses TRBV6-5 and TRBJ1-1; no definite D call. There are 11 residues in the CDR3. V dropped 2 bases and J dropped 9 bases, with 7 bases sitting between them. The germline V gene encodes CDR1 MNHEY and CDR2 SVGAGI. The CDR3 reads CASSYREKAFF. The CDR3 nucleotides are TGTGCCAGCAGTTACAGGGAAAAAGCTTTCTTT.

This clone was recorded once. The CDR3 is CASRTYRMTGGNDEQYF. CDR3 sequence (DNA): TGTGCCAGCAGGACCTACCGGATGACAGGAGGTAACGACGAGCAGTACTTC. The J gene is TRBJ2-7, the V gene TRBV7-9, with D possibly being TRBD1 (6 bases). The germline CDR1 and CDR2 sequences are SEHNR and FQNEAQ (reference sequence). This CDR3 region has 17 residues. Trimming pared 6 bases from V and 5 bases from J, leaving 26 bases between. Full variable domain (missing parts from reference TRBV7-9 and TRBJ2-7): DTGVSQNPRHKITKRGQNVTFRCDPISEHNRLYWYRQTLGQGPEFLTYFQNEAQLEKSRLLSDRFSAERPKGSFSTLEIQRTEQGDSAMYLCASRTYRMTGGNDEQYFGPGTRLTVT.